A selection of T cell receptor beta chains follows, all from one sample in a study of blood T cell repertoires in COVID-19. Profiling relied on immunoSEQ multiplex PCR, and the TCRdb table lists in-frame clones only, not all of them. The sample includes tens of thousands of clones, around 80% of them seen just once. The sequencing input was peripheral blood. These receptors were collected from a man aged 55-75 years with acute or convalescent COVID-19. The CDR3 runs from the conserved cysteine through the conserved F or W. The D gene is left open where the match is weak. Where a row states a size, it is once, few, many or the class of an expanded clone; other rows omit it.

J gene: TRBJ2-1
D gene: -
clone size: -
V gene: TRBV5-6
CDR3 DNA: TGTGCCAGCGAGCGGATTGGGTACTACAATGAACAGTTCTTC
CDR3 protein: CASERIGYYNEQFF

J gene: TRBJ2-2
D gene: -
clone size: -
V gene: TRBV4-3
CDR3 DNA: TGCGCCAGCAGCCACAGACTAACGAACACCGGGGAGCTGTTTTTT
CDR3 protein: CASSHRLTNTGELFF

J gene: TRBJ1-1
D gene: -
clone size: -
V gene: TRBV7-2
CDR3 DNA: TGTGCCAGCAGCTTTACCGGGTCCACTGAAGCTTTCTTT
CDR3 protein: CASSFTGSTEAFF

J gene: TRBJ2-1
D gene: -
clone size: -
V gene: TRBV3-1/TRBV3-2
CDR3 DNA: TGTCCCGACGGGGTCTCCTACAATGAGCAGTTCTTC
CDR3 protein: CPDGVSYNEQFF

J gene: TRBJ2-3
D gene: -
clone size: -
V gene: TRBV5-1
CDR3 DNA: TGCGCCAGCAGCTTGCCCGGCCAGGGGTGGATTGTAGATACGCAGTATTTT
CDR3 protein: CASSLPGQGWIVDTQYF

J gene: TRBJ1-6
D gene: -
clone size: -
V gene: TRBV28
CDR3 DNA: TGTGCCAGCTGTTACTCGGGGGTAGGTCGCCTGGGTAATTCACCCCTCCACTTT
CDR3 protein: CASCYSGVGRLGNSPLHF

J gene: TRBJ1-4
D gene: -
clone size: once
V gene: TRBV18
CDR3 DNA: TGTGCCAGCTCAGTAGGGAGTGAAAAACTGTTTTTT
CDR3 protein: CASSVGSEKLFF

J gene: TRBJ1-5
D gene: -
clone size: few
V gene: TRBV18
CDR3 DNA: TGTGCCAGCTCACCAACGATGCAGGGCGGCAATCAGCCCCAGCATTTT
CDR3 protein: CASSPTMQGGNQPQHF

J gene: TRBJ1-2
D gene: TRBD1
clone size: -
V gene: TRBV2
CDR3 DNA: TGTGCCAGCACTTTGGACAGGCTCGCCTCGTTTACTAACTATGGCTACACCTTC
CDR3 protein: CASTLDRLASFTNYGYTF

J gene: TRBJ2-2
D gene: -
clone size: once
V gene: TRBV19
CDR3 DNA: TGTGCCAGTAGTAATCCCGCCGGGTGGTTCACCGGGGAGCTGTTTTTT
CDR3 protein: CASSNPAGWFTGELFF

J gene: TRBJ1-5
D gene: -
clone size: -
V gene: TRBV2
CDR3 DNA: TGTGCCAGCAGAACCACAGGGAATACCAATCAGCCCCAGCATTTT
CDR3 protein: CASRTTGNTNQPQHF

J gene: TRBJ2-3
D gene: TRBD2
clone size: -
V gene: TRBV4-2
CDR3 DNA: TGTGCCAGCAGCCAAGATTTGCAGCGGGGGGGGCACGATACGCAGTATTTT
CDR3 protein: CASSQDLQRGGHDTQYF

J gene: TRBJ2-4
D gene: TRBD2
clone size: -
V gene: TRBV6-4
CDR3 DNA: TGTGCCAGCAGTGAGGTGGCGGGGGAAGGAAACATTCAGTACTTC
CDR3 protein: CASSEVAGEGNIQYF

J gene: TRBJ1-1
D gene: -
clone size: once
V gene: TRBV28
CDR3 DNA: TGTGCCAGCATTGTACAGTCGGTAGCTTTCTTT
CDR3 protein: CASIVQSVAFF

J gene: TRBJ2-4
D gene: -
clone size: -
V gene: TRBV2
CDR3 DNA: TGTGCCAGCAGGGGAGCAGGCGTAGCCAAAAACATTCAGTACTTC
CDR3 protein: CASRGAGVAKNIQYF

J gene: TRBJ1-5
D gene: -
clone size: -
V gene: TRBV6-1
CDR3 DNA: TGTGCCAGCAGGGCTCAGGGCAATCAGCCCCAGCATTTT
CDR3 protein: CASRAQGNQPQHF

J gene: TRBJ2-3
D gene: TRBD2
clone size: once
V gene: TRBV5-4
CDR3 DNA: TGTGCCAGCAGCGATGCCCGGGGGGGCACAGATACGCAGTATTTT
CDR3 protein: CASSDARGGTDTQYF

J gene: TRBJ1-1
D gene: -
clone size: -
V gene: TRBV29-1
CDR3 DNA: TGCAGCGGATCCCGACAGGCGAACACTGAAGCTTTCTTT
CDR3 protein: CSGSRQANTEAFF

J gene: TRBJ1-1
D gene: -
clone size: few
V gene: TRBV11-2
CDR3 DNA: TGTGCCAGCAGCTTAGATGTAAGGGGGGGGCGGGTGTTTGAAGCTTTCTTT
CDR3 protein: CASSLDVRGGRVFEAFF

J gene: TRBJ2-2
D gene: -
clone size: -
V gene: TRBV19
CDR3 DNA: TGTGCCAGTAGTATTGGACTCCCGAACACCGGGGAGCTGTTTTTT
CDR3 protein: CASSIGLPNTGELFF

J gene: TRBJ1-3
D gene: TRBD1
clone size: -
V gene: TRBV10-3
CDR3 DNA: TGTGCCATCAGTGAGTCCGCGACAGGGGCTGGAAACACCATATATTTT
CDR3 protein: CAISESATGAGNTIYF

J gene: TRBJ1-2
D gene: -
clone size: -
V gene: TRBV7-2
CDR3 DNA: TGTGCCAGCAGCTTAGTCGACTATGGCTACACCTTC
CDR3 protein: CASSLVDYGYTF

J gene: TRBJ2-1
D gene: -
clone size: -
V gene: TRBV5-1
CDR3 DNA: TGCGCCAGCAGCTTTCGATCGACAGTGGGCTCCTACAATGAGCAGTTCTTC
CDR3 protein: CASSFRSTVGSYNEQFF

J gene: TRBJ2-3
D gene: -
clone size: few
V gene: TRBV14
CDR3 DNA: TGTGCCAGCAGCCCCCCGTCGCGGGGCAGCACAGATACGCAGTATTTT
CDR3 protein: CASSPPSRGSTDTQYF

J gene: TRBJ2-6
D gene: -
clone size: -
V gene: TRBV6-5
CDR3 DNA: TGTGCCAGCAGTTACGGAGGGATAGCTGGGGCCAACGTCCTGACTTTC
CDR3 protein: CASSYGGIAGANVLTF

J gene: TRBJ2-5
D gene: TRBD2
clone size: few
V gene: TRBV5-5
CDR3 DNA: TGTGCCAGCAGCTCCTACCGGACTAGCGGGCAAGAGACCCAGTACTTC
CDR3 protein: CASSSYRTSGQETQYF

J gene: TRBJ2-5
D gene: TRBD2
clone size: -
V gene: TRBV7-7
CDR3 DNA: TGTGCCAGCAGCTTTCGGGCGGGGGGTACGGAGACCCAGTACTTC
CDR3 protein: CASSFRAGGTETQYF

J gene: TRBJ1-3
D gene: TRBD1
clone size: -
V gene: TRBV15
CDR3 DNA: TGTGCCACCAGCAGAGATACAGGGGGCTCTGGAAACACCATATATTTT
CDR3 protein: CATSRDTGGSGNTIYF

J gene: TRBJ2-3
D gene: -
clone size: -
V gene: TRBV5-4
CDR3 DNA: TGTGCCAGCAGCCCCCGCCCCCCGACGCATCGACAGGCTTCAGATACGCAGTATTTT
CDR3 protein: CASSPRPPTHRQASDTQYF

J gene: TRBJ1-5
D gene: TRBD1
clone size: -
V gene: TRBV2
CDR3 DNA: TGTGCCAGCAGTGACAGGGGGGTCAATCAGCCCCAGCATTTT
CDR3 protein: CASSDRGVNQPQHF

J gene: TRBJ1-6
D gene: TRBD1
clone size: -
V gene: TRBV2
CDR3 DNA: TGTGCCAGCAGGCTAAGGGACAGCTCCTATAATTCACCCCTCCACTTT
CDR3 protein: CASRLRDSSYNSPLHF

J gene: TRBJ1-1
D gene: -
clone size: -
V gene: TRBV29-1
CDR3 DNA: TGCAGCGTTGTCGACAGTTCCAGCAACACTGAAGCTTTCTTT
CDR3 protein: CSVVDSSSNTEAFF

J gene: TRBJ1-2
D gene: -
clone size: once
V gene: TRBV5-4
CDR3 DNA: TGTGCCAGCAGCTTGTCCACCGCCAGAGGCTATGGCTACACCTTC
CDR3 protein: CASSLSTARGYGYTF

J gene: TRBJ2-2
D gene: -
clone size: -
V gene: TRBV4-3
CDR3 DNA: TGCGCCAGCAGCCAAGTTTGGAGTTCCGCCGGGGAGCTGTTTTTT
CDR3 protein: CASSQVWSSAGELFF

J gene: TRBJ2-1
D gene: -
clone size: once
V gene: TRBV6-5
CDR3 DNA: TGTGCCAGCAAATCGGGGTCTCCCCCTTACAATGAGCAGTTCTTC
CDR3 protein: CASKSGSPPYNEQFF

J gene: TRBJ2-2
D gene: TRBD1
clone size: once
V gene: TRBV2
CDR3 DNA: TGTGCCAGCAGTTCCGGGACAGCGAACACCGGGGAGCTGTTTTTT
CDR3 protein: CASSSGTANTGELFF

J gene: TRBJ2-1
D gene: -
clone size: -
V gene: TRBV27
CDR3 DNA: TGTGCCAGCAGTCCTCGACTCACGAGCTCCTACAATGAGCAGTTCTTC
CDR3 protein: CASSPRLTSSYNEQFF

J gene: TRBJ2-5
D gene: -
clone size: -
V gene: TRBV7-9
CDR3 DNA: TGTGCCAGCAGCTTAAAGAGGGAGAGAAGGCTACGGGAGACCCAGTACTTC
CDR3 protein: CASSLKRERRLRETQYF

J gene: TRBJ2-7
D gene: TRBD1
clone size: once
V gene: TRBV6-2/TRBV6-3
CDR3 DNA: TGTGCCAGCAGTCTCCGACAGGGGTTGGTTGAGCAGTACTTC
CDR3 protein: CASSLRQGLVEQYF

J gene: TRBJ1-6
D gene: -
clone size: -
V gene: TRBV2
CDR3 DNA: TGTGCCAGCAGTGTCAGAGGCCCGAGCTCCTATAATTCACCCCTCCACTTT
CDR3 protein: CASSVRGPSSYNSPLHF

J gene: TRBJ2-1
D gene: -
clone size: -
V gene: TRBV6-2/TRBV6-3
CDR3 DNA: TGTGCCAGCAGTACAATTACTGAGCAGTTCTTC
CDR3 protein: CASSTITEQFF

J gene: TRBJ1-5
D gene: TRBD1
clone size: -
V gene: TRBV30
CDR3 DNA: TGTGCCTGGAGTGGCCCGGGACAGGGTACCCTTAATTGGCCCCAGCATTTT
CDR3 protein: CAWSGPGQGTLNWPQHF